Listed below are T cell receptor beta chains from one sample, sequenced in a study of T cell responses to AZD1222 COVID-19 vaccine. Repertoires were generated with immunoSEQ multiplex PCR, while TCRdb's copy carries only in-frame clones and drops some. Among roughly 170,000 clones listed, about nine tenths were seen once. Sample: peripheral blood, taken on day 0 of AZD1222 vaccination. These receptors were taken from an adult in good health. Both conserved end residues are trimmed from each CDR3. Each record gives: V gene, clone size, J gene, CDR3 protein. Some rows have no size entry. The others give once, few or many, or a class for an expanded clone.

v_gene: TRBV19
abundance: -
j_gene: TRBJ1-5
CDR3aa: ASSEGQGPNQPQH

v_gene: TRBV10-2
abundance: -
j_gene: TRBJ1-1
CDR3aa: ASSGGVLNTEAF

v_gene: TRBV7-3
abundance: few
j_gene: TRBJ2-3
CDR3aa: ASSPFRTSDTQY

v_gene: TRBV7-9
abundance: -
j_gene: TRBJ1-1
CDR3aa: ASSSPWGSEAF

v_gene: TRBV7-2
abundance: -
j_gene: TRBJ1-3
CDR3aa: ASSLNPAAAGNTIY

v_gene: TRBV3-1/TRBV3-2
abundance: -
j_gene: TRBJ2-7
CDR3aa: ASSQDWTGREQY

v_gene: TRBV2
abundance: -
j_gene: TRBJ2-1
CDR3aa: ASSYTNEQF

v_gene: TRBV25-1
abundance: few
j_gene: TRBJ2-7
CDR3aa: ASSELVGYEQY

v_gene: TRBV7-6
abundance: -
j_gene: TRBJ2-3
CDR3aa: ASSSSHTQY

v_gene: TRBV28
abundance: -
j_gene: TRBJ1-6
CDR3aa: ASSPGGGDSPLH

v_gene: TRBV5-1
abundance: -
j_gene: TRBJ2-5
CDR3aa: ASTRGREETQY

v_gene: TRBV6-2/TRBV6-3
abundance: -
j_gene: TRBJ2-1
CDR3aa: ASSYTDPYNEQF

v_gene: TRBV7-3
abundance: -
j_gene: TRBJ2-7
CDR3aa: ASSPRLAGETGEQY

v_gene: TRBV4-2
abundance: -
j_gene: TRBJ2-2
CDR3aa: ASGRGAGEHTGELF

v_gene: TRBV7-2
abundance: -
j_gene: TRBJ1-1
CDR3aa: ASSFRGRGGTEAF

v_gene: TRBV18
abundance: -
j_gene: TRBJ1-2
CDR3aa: ASSEDRNYGYT

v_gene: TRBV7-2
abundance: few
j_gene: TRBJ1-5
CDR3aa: ASSLNGDQPQH

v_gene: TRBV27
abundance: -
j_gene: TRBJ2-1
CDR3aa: ASTFLTTGQNNEQF

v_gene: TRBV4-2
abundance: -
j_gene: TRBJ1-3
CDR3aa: ASSQGNTIY

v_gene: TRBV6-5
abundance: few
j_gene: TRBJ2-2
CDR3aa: ASSPGLGELF

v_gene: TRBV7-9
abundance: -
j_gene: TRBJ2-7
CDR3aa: ASSARQGHYEQY

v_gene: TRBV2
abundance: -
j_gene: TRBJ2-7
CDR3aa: ASSDIRGGYEQY

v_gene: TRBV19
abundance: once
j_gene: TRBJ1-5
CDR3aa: ASSIAAGQGASNQPQH

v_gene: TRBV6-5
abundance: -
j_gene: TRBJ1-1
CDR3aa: ATKDIAQTEAF